These 6 T cell receptor beta chains were all obtained from the same sample, sequenced in a study of control samples from healthy donors and cancer patients. Assay: immunoSEQ multiplex PCR; the TCRdb copy retains only in-frame clones and omits some. The sample lists some 64,000 clones, around 87% seen once, with 2% to 2.5% in the top ten. The source material was PBMCs. The receptors were gathered from a woman between 50 and 59 years old with head and neck cancer.

The chain joins TRBV28 to TRBJ1-1; tentatively, D is TRBD1 (5 bases). The CDR3 is 16 residues long. V lost 6 bases, J lost 5 bases, and 22 bases lay in between. Germline V gene lookup returns CDR1 MDHEN and CDR2 SYDVKM. CDR3 sequence reads: CASRGRHIGVITEAFF. The CDR3 nucleotides are TGTGCCAGCAGGGGACGACATATAGGGGTGATAACTGAAGCTTTCTTT.

The CDR3 here is CASSVAGTDNQPQHF. CDR3 in DNA: TGCGCCAGCAGCGTCGCCGGGACGGATAATCAGCCCCAGCATTTT. The V call is TRBV5-1, the J call TRBJ1-5; maybe TRBD1 (5 bases). The V gene lost 4 bases and the J gene lost 4 bases, with 15 bases spanning the gap. Germline V CDR1 and CDR2: SGHRS, YFSETQ. This CDR3 has 15 amino acids.

This chain links TRBV5-5 with TRBJ1-2; D is undetermined. The CDR3 is 14 amino acids. The V end lost 2 bases, the J end lost 3 bases, and 11 bases lay between the germline ends. Germline CDR1 reads SGHKS; CDR2 reads YYEKEE (reference sequence). CDR3 bases: TGTGCCAGCAGCTTCCTTCAGGTTTACTATGGCTACACCTTC. This translates into CASSFLQVYYGYTF.

The chain carries TRBV5-1 and TRBJ1-1; 8 nucleotides align to TRBD1. The J segment lost 1 base and the V segment lost 1 base, leaving 3 bases of the junction unmatched. Germline lookup yields CDR1 SGHRS and CDR2 YFSETQ. CDR3 length equals 15 residues. The CDR3 bases are TGCGCCAGCAGCTTGATGACAGGGGCGAACACTGAAGCTTTCTTT. The encoded protein is CASSLMTGANTEAFF.

On this clone: One end of the junction varies from germline; a read error may be responsible. The chain joins TRBV29-1 to TRBJ1-2; 10 nucleotides align to TRBD1. There are 15 residues in the CDR3. The germline V gene has CDR1 SQVTM and CDR2 ANQGSEA. This chain's CDR3 is CSVEDRGRENYGYTF. CDR3 DNA: TGCAGCGTGGAAGACAGGGGGCGAGAGAACTATGGCTACACCTTC.

Only a few counts were recorded for this clone. The V call is TRBV7-2, the J call TRBJ2-1, with TRBD2 matching 9 bases. After removal of 5 bases from V and 7 bases from J, the junction contained 9 bases not matched to a gene. This CDR3 has 15 amino acids. Germline CDR1 is SGHTA and CDR2 is FQGNSA. CDR3 sequence: CASSGRSGGLNEQFF. The CDR3 DNA is TGTGCCAGCAGCGGAAGGAGCGGGGGGTTAAATGAGCAGTTCTTC.